This record covers a single T cell receptor (beta chain). This sample is part of a study of T cell responses to AZD1222 COVID-19 vaccine. Sequencing used immunoSEQ multiplex PCR; TCRdb keeps in-frame clones, though not all of them. The data contain about 150,000 clones, around 90% of them seen just once; the ten biggest clones take up approximately 5.9%. From germline, CDR1 is SGHDT and CDR2 YYEEEE. V lost 1 base, J lost 0 bases, and 14 bases lay in between. The CDR3 is 17 amino acids. The chain couples TRBV5-6 to TRBJ1-3; D gene uncertain. The origin of this receptor is an adult who received the AZD1222 COVID-19 vaccine. The sequencing here drew on peripheral blood, taken 28 days after the second AZD1222 dose. The CDR3 spells CASSLQPTGSSGNTIYF. CDR3 coding DNA: TGTGCCAGCAGCTTGCAGCCGACGGGCTCCTCTGGAAACACCATATATTTT. The full variable domain, in which reference TRBV5-6 and TRBJ1-3 provide the parts outside the CDR3, is DAGVTQSPTHLIKTRGQQVTLRCSPKSGHDTVSWYQQALGQGPQFIFQYYEEEERQRGNFPDRFSGHQFPNYSSELNVNALLLGDSALYLCASSLQPTGSSGNTIYFGEGSWLTVV.